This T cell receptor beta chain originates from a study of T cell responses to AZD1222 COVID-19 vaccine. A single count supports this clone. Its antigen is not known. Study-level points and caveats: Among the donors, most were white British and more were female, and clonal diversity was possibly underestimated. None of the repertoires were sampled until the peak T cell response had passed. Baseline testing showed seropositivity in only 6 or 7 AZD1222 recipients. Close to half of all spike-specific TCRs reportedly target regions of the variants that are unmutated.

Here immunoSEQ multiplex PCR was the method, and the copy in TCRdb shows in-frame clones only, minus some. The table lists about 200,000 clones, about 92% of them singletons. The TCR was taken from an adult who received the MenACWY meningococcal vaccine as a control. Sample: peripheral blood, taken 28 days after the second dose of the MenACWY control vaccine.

The chain's CDR3 is CASSPSGRFETQYF. CDR3 DNA sequence: TGTGCCAGCTCACCGAGTGGGAGATTCGAGACCCAGTACTTC. The chain uses TRBV18 and TRBJ2-5, with D possibly TRBD2 on 5 matching bases. The germline V and J ends were trimmed by 3 bases and 5 bases, with 13 bases remaining between them. The CDR3 is 14 amino acids. The germline V gene encodes CDR1 KGHSH and CDR2 LQKENI.